These T cell receptor beta chains were read from a single sample in a study of regulatory T cells in long-lasting Graves disease. Using its own MiXCR run on the multiplex PCR reads, TCRdb lists one record per CDR3 protein. The sample contains 400,000 to 600,000 distinct CDR3 sequences, approximately 21% of which appear only once. Sequences were derived from peripheral blood mononuclear cells (PBMCs), sampled when the disease was refractory, from a patient treated with antithyroid drugs. These receptors all come from a female donor with Graves disease. Each CDR3 is given with its conserved first and last residue. A D gene is named only where the DNA matches it firmly. The size entry is marked missing in some rows and otherwise reads once, few, many or a size class.

CDR3 DNA | CDR3 protein | J gene | V gene | clone size | D gene
TGTGCCAGCAGTCGTCGACAGGGAGTCTACGAGCAGTACTTC | CASSRRQGVYEQYF | TRBJ2-7 | TRBV12-3/TRBV12-4 | many | TRBD1
TGCGCCAGCAGCCCGGGGCCACAGGGGGCTGTCTATGGCTACACCTTC | CASSPGPQGAVYGYTF | TRBJ1-2 | TRBV5-1 | many | TRBD1
TGTGCCAGCACCGCCCCAAGCGGAAGCTCCTACGAGCAGTACTTC | CASTAPSGSSYEQYF | TRBJ2-7 | TRBV7-2 | many | .
TGTGCCAGCTCACCTTCACGGGACTATGGCTACACCTTC | CASSPSRDYGYTF | TRBJ1-2 | TRBV18 | few | .
TGTGCCAGCAGCGTAGCGGTCTCTGGAAACACCATATATTTT | CASSVAVSGNTIYF | TRBJ1-3 | TRBV9 | . | .
TGTGCCAGCACCCCGGGGATGTATAGCAATCAGCCCCAGCATTTT | CASTPGMYSNQPQHF | TRBJ1-5 | TRBV5-5 | few | .
TGTGCCAGCAGCTTGAACTATAACGAGCAGTACTTC | CASSLNYNEQYF | TRBJ2-7 | TRBV13 | few | .
TGTGCCAGCAGACAACAGTATAGCAATCAGCCCCAGCATTTT | CASRQQYSNQPQHF | TRBJ1-5 | TRBV28 | many | .
TGCGCCAGCAGCTTGAGACTAGCGGGGGACTCCTACGAGCAGTACTTC | CASSLRLAGDSYEQYF | TRBJ2-7 | TRBV5-1 | . | TRBD2
TGTGCCAGCTCCCCGCGCGGGCGGGGGGCGGGGGAGACCCAGTACTTC | CASSPRGRGAGETQYF | TRBJ2-5 | TRBV12-3/TRBV12-4 | many | TRBD2
TGCAGTGCTAGAGATTATCCGACACGCGAGACCCAGTACTTC | CSARDYPTRETQYF | TRBJ2-5 | TRBV20-1 | many | .
TGTGCCAGCAGTTTGGAGCGTTTGGGTAGCGGAGGGTACAATGAGCAGTTCTTC | CASSLERLGSGGYNEQFF | TRBJ2-1 | TRBV28 | once | .
TGCGCCAGCAGCCAAGTGCAGGGTGCCTACGAGCAGTACTTC | CASSQVQGAYEQYF | TRBJ2-7 | TRBV4-1 | . | .
TGTGCCAGCAGCCTCCAGGGGACAGCGAATTCACCCCTCCACTTT | CASSLQGTANSPLHF | TRBJ1-6 | TRBV7-2 | . | TRBD1
TGTGCCAGCAGCGCCCCGGACTCTGGAAACACCATATATTTT | CASSAPDSGNTIYF | TRBJ1-3 | TRBV9 | few | .
TGCGCCAGCAGCTGGCTCGGGTCTATGAACACTGAAGCTTTCTTT | CASSWLGSMNTEAFF | TRBJ1-1 | TRBV5-1 | many | .
TGTGCCAGCAGCGCGGCAGGGAAGGATAACTATGGCTACACCTTC | CASSAAGKDNYGYTF | TRBJ1-2 | TRBV6-1 | many | .
TGCGCCAGCAGCCACCCCCTGACTAGCGGGTTCACCTACGAGCAGTACTTC | CASSHPLTSGFTYEQYF | TRBJ2-7 | TRBV4-1 | . | TRBD2
TGTGCCAGCAGTTTCGTGGGTATGACTGAAGCTTTCTTT | CASSFVGMTEAFF | TRBJ1-1 | TRBV27 | few | .
TGCGCCAGCAGCCCCTCCAGGGTCTCTAACTATGGCTACACCTTC | CASSPSRVSNYGYTF | TRBJ1-2 | TRBV4-1 | . | .
TGTGCCAGCAGTGGAGGCGCAGGTTCGTTCCAGCCCCAGCATTTT | CASSGGAGSFQPQHF | TRBJ1-5 | TRBV28 | many | .
TGCGCCAGCAGCTGGCCAGGGGAGCTTAACACCGGGGAGCTGTTTTTT | CASSWPGELNTGELFF | TRBJ2-2 | TRBV5-1 | . | .
TGTGCCAGCAGTCCTACTCTAGCTGCACCCGAGGTCTTC | CASSPTLAAPEVF | TRBJ2-1 | TRBV28 | once | .
TGTGCCAGCAGCTCCTGGACTAGCGGGAGGAGCACCGGGGAGCTGTTTTTT | CASSSWTSGRSTGELFF | TRBJ2-2 | TRBV6-2/TRBV6-3 | . | TRBD2
TGTGCCAGCAGTTTTTGGCAGGGGGAGTCTAACACTGAAGCTTTCTTT | CASSFWQGESNTEAFF | TRBJ1-1 | TRBV28 | many | TRBD1
TGTGCCAGCAGACCCGGGACAGAAACGGGAGAAGCTTTCTTT | CASRPGTETGEAFF | TRBJ1-1 | TRBV28 | many | TRBD1
TGTGCCAGCAGTCAAGGGACAGGGGCCTCCTACGAGCAGTACTTC | CASSQGTGASYEQYF | TRBJ2-7 | TRBV6-1 | . | TRBD1
TGTGCCAGCAATCGGGACAGCCGGAACTATGGCTACACCTTC | CASNRDSRNYGYTF | TRBJ1-2 | TRBV28 | few | TRBD1
TGCAGCGCTCCGACAGGAGGGTTGGGAACTTTCTTT | CSAPTGGLGTFF | TRBJ1-1 | TRBV29-1 | . | .
TGTGCCAGCAGCTTAGGAAGTAGCAATCAGCCCCAGCATTTT | CASSLGSSNQPQHF | TRBJ1-5 | TRBV28 | many | .
TGTGCCAGCATCAACGACCAGGCGGGTAGTAATTCACCCCTCCACTTT | CASINDQAGSNSPLHF | TRBJ1-6 | TRBV6-1 | many | .
TGTGCCAGCAGTTACTCGACTTCCTCCGGAGGCTATGGCTACACCTTC | CASSYSTSSGGYGYTF | TRBJ1-2 | TRBV6-5 | many | .
TGCAGTGCTCCGGATCAAGGGAGCTACGAGCAGTACTTC | CSAPDQGSYEQYF | TRBJ2-7 | TRBV20-1 | . | .
TGTGCCAGCAGCTCCCCCCCCGGGGAGCTGTTTTTT | CASSSPPGELFF | TRBJ2-2 | TRBV11-2 | many | .
TGTGCCAGCAGCTTAGGACCCCCCCAAACGCAGTATTTT | CASSLGPPQTQYF | TRBJ2-3 | TRBV11-2 | . | .
TGTGCCAGCAGTGCGGGCCAGGGGGGGGCTCTCTATGGCTACACCTTC | CASSAGQGGALYGYTF | TRBJ1-2 | TRBV28 | many | TRBD1
TGTGCCAGCAGATTCAGGGGGCTGGGGGAGACCCAGTACTTC | CASRFRGLGETQYF | TRBJ2-5 | TRBV6-1 | many | TRBD1
TGTGCCAGCAGCCAACCGGGACAGGGGACCCCCGGGCAGTACTTC | CASSQPGQGTPGQYF | TRBJ2-7 | TRBV3-1 | . | TRBD1
TGTGCCACCAGTTCCGGGACAGGGGGTTCACCCCTCCACTTT | CATSSGTGGSPLHF | TRBJ1-6 | TRBV24-1 | . | TRBD1
TGTGCCAGCAGTGGCCAGCGGGGAAGCCAAGAGACCCAGTACTTC | CASSGQRGSQETQYF | TRBJ2-5 | TRBV6-2/TRBV6-3 | many | TRBD2
TGTGCCAGCTCTCCTCGGGTTTCCGATCAGCCCCAGCATTTT | CASSPRVSDQPQHF | TRBJ1-5 | TRBV28 | many | .
TGCGCCAGCAGCCAAGATGAGGAGGACCGCCGGCTGTTTTTT | CASSQDEEDRRLFF | TRBJ1-4 | TRBV4-3 | . | .
TGTGCCAGCAGCAAATTAGCGGGAGGTCCCGAGCAGTACTTC | CASSKLAGGPEQYF | TRBJ2-7 | TRBV2 | few | TRBD2
TGCAGCGTTGGGGCGTCTGTGGAGACCCAGTACTTC | CSVGASVETQYF | TRBJ2-5 | TRBV29-1 | few | .
TGTGCCAGCAAAAAGGGGGCCGACAGGGAAGAGACCCAGTACTTC | CASKKGADREETQYF | TRBJ2-5 | TRBV28 | many | TRBD1
TGTGCCAGCAGACACCTCCGAACGGGGGATGGCTACACCTTC | CASRHLRTGDGYTF | TRBJ1-2 | TRBV28 | many | .
TGCGCCAGCAGCTTGATGACAGGGGAATATGGCTACACCTTC | CASSLMTGEYGYTF | TRBJ1-2 | TRBV5-1 | few | TRBD1
TGTGCCAGCCGGACAGACGATCAGCCCCAGCATTTT | CASRTDDQPQHF | TRBJ1-5 | TRBV2 | many | .
TGTGCCAGCAGCCAAGGTACGACAGGGGGCCGCTACACCTTC | CASSQGTTGGRYTF | TRBJ1-2 | TRBV3-1 | few | TRBD1
TGTGCCAGCAGTCAAATACCTAATCTAGTGGGTTACGAGCAGTACTTC | CASSQIPNLVGYEQYF | TRBJ2-7 | TRBV28 | many | .
TGTGCCAGTAGTATTCTTGGACAGGGAAGAGAGACCCAGTACTTC | CASSILGQGRETQYF | TRBJ2-5 | TRBV19 | many | TRBD1
TGCAGCGTTTTGACAGGGGTCAACGAGCAGTACTTC | CSVLTGVNEQYF | TRBJ2-7 | TRBV29-1 | few | TRBD1
TGTGCCAGCAGCTTAGGAGGGGGCAGCGTTCAAGAGACCCAGTACTTC | CASSLGGGSVQETQYF | TRBJ2-5 | TRBV7-2 | few | TRBD1
TGTGCCAGCAGTTTGGTAGGCAGCTCCTACAATGAGCAGTTCTTC | CASSLVGSSYNEQFF | TRBJ2-1 | TRBV28 | few | .